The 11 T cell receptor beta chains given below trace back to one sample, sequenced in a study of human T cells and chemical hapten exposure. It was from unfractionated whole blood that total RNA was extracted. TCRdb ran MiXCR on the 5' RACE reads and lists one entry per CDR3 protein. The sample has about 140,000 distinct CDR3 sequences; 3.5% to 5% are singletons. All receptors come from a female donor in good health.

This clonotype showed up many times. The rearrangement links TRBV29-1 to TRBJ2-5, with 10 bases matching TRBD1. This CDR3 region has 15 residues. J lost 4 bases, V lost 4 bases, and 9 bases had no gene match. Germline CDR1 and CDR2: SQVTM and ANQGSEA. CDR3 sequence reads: CSVARGTGEGETQYF. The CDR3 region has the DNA TGCAGCGTTGCGCGGGGGACAGGGGAAGGAGAGACCCAGTACTTC.

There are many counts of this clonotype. CDR3 sequence (DNA): TGTGCCAGCTCACAGGGGAGCTACGAGCAGTACTTC. Translated, it gives CASSQGSYEQYF. The genes are TRBV18 and TRBJ2-7; perhaps D is TRBD1 or TRBD2 (5 bases each). The V and J ends lost 4 bases and 3 bases respectively, with 7 bases between them. From germline, CDR1 is KGHSH and CDR2 LQKENI. The length of the CDR3 is 12 residues.

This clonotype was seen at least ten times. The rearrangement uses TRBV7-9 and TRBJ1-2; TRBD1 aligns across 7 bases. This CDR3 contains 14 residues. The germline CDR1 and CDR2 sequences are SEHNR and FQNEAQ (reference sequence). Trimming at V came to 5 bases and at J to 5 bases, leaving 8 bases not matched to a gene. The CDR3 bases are TGTGCCAGCAGCCAGGGGCAGGGGGTATATGGCTACACCTTC. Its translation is CASSQGQGVYGYTF. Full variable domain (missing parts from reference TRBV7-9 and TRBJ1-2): DTGVSQNPRHKITKRGQNVTFRCDPISEHNRLYWYRQTLGQGPEFLTYFQNEAQLEKSRLLSDRFSAERPKGSFSTLEIQRTEQGDSAMYLCASSQGQGVYGYTFGSGTRLTVV.

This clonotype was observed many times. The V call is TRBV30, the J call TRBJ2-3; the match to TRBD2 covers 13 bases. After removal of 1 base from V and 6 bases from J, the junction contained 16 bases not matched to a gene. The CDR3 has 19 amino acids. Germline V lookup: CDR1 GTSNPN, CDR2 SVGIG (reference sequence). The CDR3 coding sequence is TGTGCCTGGAGTGCGACTAGCGGGGGGCCCTCGGGTCGCAGGGATACGCAGTATTTT. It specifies CAWSATSGGPSGRRDTQYF.

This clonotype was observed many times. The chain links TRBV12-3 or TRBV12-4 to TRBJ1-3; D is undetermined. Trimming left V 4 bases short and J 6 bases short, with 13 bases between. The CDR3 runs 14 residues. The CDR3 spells CASSSGKTENTIYF. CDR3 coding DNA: TGTGCCAGCAGTTCCGGGAAAACCGAAAACACCATATATTTT.

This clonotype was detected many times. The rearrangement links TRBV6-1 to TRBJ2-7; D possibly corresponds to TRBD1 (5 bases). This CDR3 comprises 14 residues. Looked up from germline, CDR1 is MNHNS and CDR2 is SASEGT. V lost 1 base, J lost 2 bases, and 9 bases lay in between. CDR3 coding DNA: TGTGCCAGCAGTGAAGGGCAGGGAACCTACGAGCAGTACTTC. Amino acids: CASSEGQGTYEQYF.

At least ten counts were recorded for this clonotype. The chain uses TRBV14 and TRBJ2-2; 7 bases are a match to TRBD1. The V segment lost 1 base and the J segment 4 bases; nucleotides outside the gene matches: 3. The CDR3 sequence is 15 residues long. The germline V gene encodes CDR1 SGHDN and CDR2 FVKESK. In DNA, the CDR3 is TGTGCCAGCAGCCAAGTACGACAGGGCACCGGGGAGCTGTTTTTT. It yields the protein CASSQVRQGTGELFF.

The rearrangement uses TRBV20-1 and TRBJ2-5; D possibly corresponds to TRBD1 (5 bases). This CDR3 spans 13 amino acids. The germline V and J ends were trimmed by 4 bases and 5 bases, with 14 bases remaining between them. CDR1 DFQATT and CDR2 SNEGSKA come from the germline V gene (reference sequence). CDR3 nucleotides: TGCAGTGCTAATGCAGGGATTTTGGAGACCCAGTACTTC. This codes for CSANAGILETQYF.

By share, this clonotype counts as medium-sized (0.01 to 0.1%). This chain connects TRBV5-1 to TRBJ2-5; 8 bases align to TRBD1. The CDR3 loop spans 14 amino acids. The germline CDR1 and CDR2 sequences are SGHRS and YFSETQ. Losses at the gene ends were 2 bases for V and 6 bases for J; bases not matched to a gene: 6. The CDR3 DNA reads TGCGCCAGCAGCTTCGGGACAGGCGTACAGACCCAGTACTTC. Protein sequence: CASSFGTGVQTQYF.

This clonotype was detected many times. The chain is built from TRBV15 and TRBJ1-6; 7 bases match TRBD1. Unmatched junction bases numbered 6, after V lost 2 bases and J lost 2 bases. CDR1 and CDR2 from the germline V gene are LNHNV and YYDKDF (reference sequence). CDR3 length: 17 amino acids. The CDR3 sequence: CATSRPGQEAYNSPLHF. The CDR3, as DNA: TGTGCCACCAGCAGACCCGGACAGGAAGCCTATAATTCACCCCTCCACTTT.

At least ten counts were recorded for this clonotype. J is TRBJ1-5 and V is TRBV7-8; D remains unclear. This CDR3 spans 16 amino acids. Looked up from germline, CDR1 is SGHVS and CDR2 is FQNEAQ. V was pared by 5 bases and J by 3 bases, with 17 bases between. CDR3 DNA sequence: TGTGCCAGCAGCCCCCTAATGGTCGGGGTCAATCAGCCCCAGCATTTT. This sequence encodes CASSPLMVGVNQPQHF.